This is a list of T cell receptor beta chains from one sample in a study of cytomegalovirus exposure and HLA in healthy donors. Sequenced by immunoSEQ multiplex PCR; TCRdb stores in-frame clones only, minus some. Of about 160,000 clones in the sample, roughly 79% were seen once. Sequenced material: PBMCs. The receptors originated from a woman in her 50s in good health and CMV-seronegative. Both conserved end residues are part of each CDR3. A D gene is named only where the DNA matches it firmly. Some rows mark clone size as missing; the rest say once, few, many or name a class of expanded clone.

TRBD1 | TRBJ2-1 | NA | TRBV15 | TGTGCCACCAGCGCCTGGACAGGAAGGTACAATGAGCAGTTCTTC | CATSAWTGRYNEQFF
NA | TRBJ2-3 | NA | TRBV19 | TGTGCCAGTAGTCAAACAGGGTCCGATACGCAGTATTTT | CASSQTGSDTQYF
TRBD1 | TRBJ1-5 | many | TRBV7-8 | TGTGCCAGCAGCTCCGACAGGGTATCCCCAAATCAGCCCCAGCATTTT | CASSSDRVSPNQPQHF
NA | TRBJ2-7 | NA | TRBV7-3 | TGTGCCAGCAGCCCCTCGGGGACGGACAGCCGCTACGAGCAGTACTTC | CASSPSGTDSRYEQYF
NA | TRBJ2-5 | NA | TRBV2 | TGTGCCAGCAGTCGGGGGTTGGCCCAGTACTTC | CASSRGLAQYF
NA | TRBJ2-2 | NA | TRBV10-3 | TGTGCCATCAGATTGGACAGCGCGAACACCGGGGAGCTGTTTTTT | CAIRLDSANTGELFF
TRBD1 | TRBJ1-2 | NA | TRBV29-1 | TGCAGCGTTGTGAAGACAGGGTACTTGGGGGGCTACACCTTC | CSVVKTGYLGGYTF
NA | TRBJ1-1 | NA | TRBV1 | TGCACCAGCAGCCAAGTCCGGGAGACGGAGGACACTGAAGCTTTCTTT | CTSSQVRETEDTEAFF
TRBD1 | TRBJ2-5 | NA | TRBV19 | TGTGCCAGTAGTTTTACCGGGACAGGGGTAGCGGGACAAGAGACCCAGTACTTC | CASSFTGTGVAGQETQYF
NA | TRBJ2-7 | NA | TRBV7-2 | TGTGCCAGCAGCCCCCGCCTAGGGGTCCCTTCCTACGAGCAGTACTTC | CASSPRLGVPSYEQYF
NA | TRBJ2-1 | NA | TRBV19 | TGTGCCAGTAGTATGAGGGTTGGTGAGCAGTTCTTC | CASSMRVGEQFF
NA | TRBJ1-1 | NA | TRBV4-1 | TGCGCCAGCAGCCAAGAAGGGGTTAACACTGAAGCTTTCTTT | CASSQEGVNTEAFF
TRBD2 | TRBJ2-3 | NA | TRBV2 | TGTGCCAGCGCTTTAGGACTAGCGGGGACCACAGATACGCAGTATTTT | CASALGLAGTTDTQYF